These T cell receptor beta chains were read from a single sample in a study of shared clonotypes between healthy human individuals. The assay was immunoSEQ multiplex PCR, and TCRdb's table has in-frame clones only and misses some. The sample yields about 1.1 million clones, 60% to 80% seen once. Material: memory CD4+ T cells from PBMCs. All receptors derive from a man younger than 35 in good health. Some clones in this sample may be carry-over from other donors' samples. Both conserved end residues are part of each CDR3. Each record gives: J gene, V gene, CDR3 protein.

>TRBJ1-3|TRBV10-3
CAIYHPSSGNTIYF
>TRBJ2-5|TRBV7-3
CASSSGQGAQETQYF
>TRBJ2-1|TRBV4-1
CASSQVRGLDEQFF
>TRBJ1-4|TRBV19
CASSIDGGPVEAKDEKLFF
>TRBJ1-4|TRBV10-1
CASSETNEKLFF
>TRBJ2-7|TRBV5-1
CASRLQGYEQYF
>TRBJ2-3|TRBV5-1
CASSLPSTLAGADTQYF
>TRBJ1-1|TRBV6-1
CASSEAGVNTEAFF
>TRBJ2-6|TRBV7-3
CASSTNPGANVLTF
>TRBJ2-7|TRBV19
CASSKRDSYTYEQYF
>TRBJ1-5|TRBV18
CASSPQGAGGNQPQHF
>TRBJ2-4|TRBV27
CASSSSRDLLNIQYF
>TRBJ2-1|TRBV6-5
CASSRTGGSYNEQFF
>TRBJ2-1|TRBV7-9
CASSIDSGSVSNEQFF
>TRBJ2-7|TRBV6-6
CASRDSGGGSSYEQYF
>TRBJ2-2|TRBV20-1
CSAGGYTELFF
>TRBJ2-7|TRBV6-1
CASSERVSDYEQYF
>TRBJ1-5|TRBV7-8
CASSLSQGISQPQHF
>TRBJ1-3|TRBV7-9
CASSLARDSSGNTIYF
>TRBJ1-5|TRBV2
CASSDREGGDQPQHF
>TRBJ2-7|TRBV10-3
CAISASGTGPYEQYF
>TRBJ2-1|TRBV15
CATSREMTYYNEQFF
>TRBJ2-7|TRBV27
CASAFRRSGSDEQYF
>TRBJ2-3|TRBV4-2
CASSQGGAYADTQYF
>TRBJ2-7|TRBV5-8
CASSLGLGPYEQYF
>TRBJ2-1|TRBV19
CASIPPGRASYNEQFF
>TRBJ2-5|TRBV5-1
CASSFGLFAGGGQETQYF
>TRBJ2-2|TRBV5-1
CASSLRRWRVDAGELFF
>TRBJ2-7|TRBV7-2
CASSLGLALGEQYF
>TRBJ1-4|TRBV6-4
CASSENLYPQGLFF
>TRBJ1-5|TRBV6-1
CAIYTPPQHF
>TRBJ2-1|TRBV28
CASSLGLAGTEQFF
>TRBJ2-5|TRBV29-1
CSVAGEGAQYF
>TRBJ2-1|TRBV7-2
CASSPTSGWYGEQFF
>TRBJ1-6|TRBV28
CASTPDRGLSPLHF
>TRBJ1-2|TRBV5-1
CASSLGDRGNYGYTF